The subject of this entry is one T cell receptor (beta chain). Its antigen is undetermined. This sample stems from a study of cytotoxic CD8 clonotypes in ibrutinib-treated CLL. The CDR3 extends over 18 amino acids. Sequencing was designed to attain a depth spanning 1 in 200,000 to 1 in 1 million T cells. Libraries were prepared by immunoSEQ multiplex PCR; TCRdb keeps only in-frame clonotypes and omits some of them. The sample contains some 290,000 clones, roughly 85% of which appear only once. Study-wide results and caveats: Public clonotypes proved infrequent, and on treatment they shrank or remained steady.

The V and J genes are TRBV21-1 and TRBJ1-4. TRBV21-1 is marked as a pseudogene. The source material was PBMCs, sampled before ibrutinib treatment. This receptor was taken from a human donor with chronic lymphocytic leukemia. The CDR3: CASSKWDLKSTTNEKLFF. The DNA of the CDR3 is TGTGCCAGCAGCAAATGGGACCTGAAAAGTACAACTAATGAAAAACTGTTTTTT.